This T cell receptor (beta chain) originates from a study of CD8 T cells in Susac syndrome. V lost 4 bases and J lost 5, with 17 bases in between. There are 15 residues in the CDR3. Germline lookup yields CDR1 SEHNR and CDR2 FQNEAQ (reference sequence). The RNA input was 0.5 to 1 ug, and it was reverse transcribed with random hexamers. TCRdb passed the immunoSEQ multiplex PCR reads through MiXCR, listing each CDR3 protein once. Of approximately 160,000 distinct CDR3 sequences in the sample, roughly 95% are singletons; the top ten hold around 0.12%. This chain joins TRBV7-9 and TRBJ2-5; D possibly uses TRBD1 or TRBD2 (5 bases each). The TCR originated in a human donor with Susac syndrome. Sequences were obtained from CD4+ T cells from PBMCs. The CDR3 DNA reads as TGTGCCAGCAGCTATGGGACGGCCCCTGGGGAGACCCAGTACTTC. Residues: CASSYGTAPGETQYF.